Listed below are T cell receptor beta chains from one sample, sequenced in a study of T cell responses to AZD1222 COVID-19 vaccine. The protocol was immunoSEQ multiplex PCR, while the TCRdb copy is restricted to in-frame clones and leaves out a portion. The data contain under 80,000 clones, approximately 90% of them singletons. Material: peripheral blood, obtained 28 days after the second AZD1222 dose. All receptors derive from an adult who received the AZD1222 COVID-19 vaccine. Both conserved end residues are part of each CDR3. Fields, in order: J gene, clone size, V gene, D gene, CDR3 DNA, CDR3 protein. A D gene is named only where the DNA matches it firmly. The size field is filled for only some rows; it gives once, few, many or a size class.

J: TRBJ1-3
size: NA
V: TRBV9
D: NA
DNA: TGTGCCAGCAGCGTGGAACTGGATTATGGAAACACCATATATTTT
CDR3: CASSVELDYGNTIYF

J: TRBJ1-4
size: NA
V: TRBV19
D: NA
DNA: TGTGCCAGTAGTCTGGGCAGCCAGAATGAAAAACTGTTTTTT
CDR3: CASSLGSQNEKLFF

J: TRBJ1-6
size: NA
V: TRBV5-5
D: NA
DNA: TGTGCCAGCAGCTTAGGGGGTAGATATAATTCACCCCTCCACTTT
CDR3: CASSLGGRYNSPLHF

J: TRBJ1-2
size: NA
V: TRBV6-5
D: NA
DNA: TGTGCCAGCACTACGTCGGGCCTCTATGGCTACACCTTC
CDR3: CASTTSGLYGYTF

J: TRBJ1-2
size: NA
V: TRBV6-5
D: NA
DNA: TGTGCCAGCAGTTACCATGGAAGAGGGGGCTACACCTTC
CDR3: CASSYHGRGGYTF

J: TRBJ2-2
size: once
V: TRBV5-1
D: NA
DNA: TGCGCCAGCAGCTTGTACCCTAACACCGGGGAGCTGTTTTTT
CDR3: CASSLYPNTGELFF

J: TRBJ2-1
size: NA
V: TRBV19
D: TRBD1
DNA: TGTGCCAGTAGTATTGGGGGACAGGCCTCCTACAATGAGCAGTTCTTC
CDR3: CASSIGGQASYNEQFF

J: TRBJ2-1
size: NA
V: TRBV4-2
D: TRBD1
DNA: TGTGCCAGCACCCTCGGGAGCGTAACAGGGGGAAATGAGCAGTTCTTC
CDR3: CASTLGSVTGGNEQFF

J: TRBJ1-5
size: NA
V: TRBV15
D: TRBD1
DNA: TGTGCCACCAGCAGAGATAGGACAGGGGGATTTCAGCCCCAGCATTTT
CDR3: CATSRDRTGGFQPQHF

J: TRBJ2-1
size: NA
V: TRBV5-1
D: TRBD2
DNA: TGCGCCAGCAGCCCTGGGACTAGCGGGAGAGGTTACAATGAGCAGTTCTTC
CDR3: CASSPGTSGRGYNEQFF

J: TRBJ1-3
size: NA
V: TRBV9
D: NA
DNA: TGTGCCAGCAGCCCCCAAGGGGGGATCTCTGGAAACACCATATATTTT
CDR3: CASSPQGGISGNTIYF

J: TRBJ1-1
size: NA
V: TRBV6-5
D: TRBD1
DNA: TGTGCCAGCACCTTGACAGGGGGCGGCGGTGAAGCTTTCTTT
CDR3: CASTLTGGGGEAFF

J: TRBJ1-1
size: NA
V: TRBV10-3
D: NA
DNA: TGTGCCATCAGTGAACCAGGGGATGGAACTGAAGCTTTCTTT
CDR3: CAISEPGDGTEAFF

J: TRBJ1-1
size: NA
V: TRBV27
D: NA
DNA: TGTGCCAGCAGTTTACGAACTTTCTTT
CDR3: CASSLRTFF

J: TRBJ2-2
size: NA
V: TRBV5-1
D: NA
DNA: TGCGCCAGCAGTTTTGCGAACACCGGGGAGCTGTTTTTT
CDR3: CASSFANTGELFF

J: TRBJ2-3
size: NA
V: TRBV7-9
D: TRBD1
DNA: TGTGCCAGCAGCGCCGGGACAGGGGGGGTTGCGCAGTATTTT
CDR3: CASSAGTGGVAQYF

J: TRBJ2-3
size: once
V: TRBV3-1/TRBV3-2
D: NA
DNA: TGTGCCAGCAGCCACGACAGGAGCACAGATACGCAGTATTTT
CDR3: CASSHDRSTDTQYF

J: TRBJ2-3
size: NA
V: TRBV7-2
D: NA
DNA: TGTGCCAGCAGCCCCGACAGAACGTTCAATACGCAGTATTTT
CDR3: CASSPDRTFNTQYF

J: TRBJ2-7
size: NA
V: TRBV25-1
D: NA
DNA: TGTGCCAGCAGTGAATCCCCAGTCTCCTACGAGCAGTACTTC
CDR3: CASSESPVSYEQYF

J: TRBJ1-1
size: NA
V: TRBV10-3
D: NA
DNA: TGTGCCATCAGGGGGCGGGACACTGAAGCTTTCTTT
CDR3: CAIRGRDTEAFF

J: TRBJ1-2
size: NA
V: TRBV20-1
D: NA
DNA: TGCAGTGCTAGTAAGAGTTGGGGGCAGGAGAATGGCTACACCTTC
CDR3: CSASKSWGQENGYTF

J: TRBJ2-7
size: NA
V: TRBV6-6
D: TRBD2
DNA: TGTGCCAGCAGTGATTCGAGCGGGAGGGCGAGGGAGCAGTACTTC
CDR3: CASSDSSGRAREQYF

J: TRBJ1-2
size: NA
V: TRBV29-1
D: NA
DNA: TGCAGCGTTGAGGGGGTGGGCTATGGCTACACCTTC
CDR3: CSVEGVGYGYTF

J: TRBJ1-1
size: few
V: TRBV12-3/TRBV12-4
D: NA
DNA: TGTGCCAGCAGTATATCCTCGGGGCCGGCAGCTTTCTTT
CDR3: CASSISSGPAAFF

J: TRBJ2-3
size: NA
V: TRBV7-6
D: NA
DNA: TGTGCCAGCAGCTTATCCCCCGGCCGCACAGATACGCAGTATTTT
CDR3: CASSLSPGRTDTQYF

J: TRBJ2-3
size: NA
V: TRBV5-1
D: NA
DNA: TGCGCCAGCAGCCCCGATACGGATAGCACAGATACGCAGTATTTT
CDR3: CASSPDTDSTDTQYF

J: TRBJ2-5
size: NA
V: TRBV7-2
D: TRBD2
DNA: TGTGCCAGCAGCTTATCTGGCGGGGGGGGAGAGACCCAGTACTTC
CDR3: CASSLSGGGGETQYF

J: TRBJ1-5
size: NA
V: TRBV5-5
D: NA
DNA: TGTGCCAGCAGCTTGGCGCCCAGGGATTTTGGTCAGCCCCAGCATTTT
CDR3: CASSLAPRDFGQPQHF

J: TRBJ2-1
size: NA
V: TRBV5-1
D: NA
DNA: TGCGCCAGCAGCTTGGCGGCAGGGTCGTACAATGAGCAGTTCTTC
CDR3: CASSLAAGSYNEQFF

J: TRBJ1-5
size: NA
V: TRBV21-1
D: NA
DNA: TGTGCCAGCAGCAACGATCAAATCCGGGACAGGTCATATCAGCCCCAGCATTTT
CDR3: CASSNDQIRDRSYQPQHF

J: TRBJ1-2
size: NA
V: TRBV2
D: TRBD1
DNA: TGTGCCAGCAGGGACAGGGGACTGGATGGCTACACCTTC
CDR3: CASRDRGLDGYTF

J: TRBJ2-1
size: once
V: TRBV7-9
D: TRBD2
DNA: TGTGCCAGCAGCTTAGGGACTAGCGACGACAATGAGCAGTTCTTC
CDR3: CASSLGTSDDNEQFF

J: TRBJ2-7
size: few
V: TRBV7-9
D: NA
DNA: TGTGCCAGCAGCCTGTGGGTCTACGAGCAGTACTTC
CDR3: CASSLWVYEQYF

J: TRBJ1-5
size: NA
V: TRBV27
D: TRBD1
DNA: TGTGCCAGCAGACGACTCGGGACAGGGTTTGATCAGCCCCAGCATTTT
CDR3: CASRRLGTGFDQPQHF

J: TRBJ2-1
size: NA
V: TRBV11-2
D: TRBD2
DNA: TGTGCCAGCAGCTTAGTGAAGATTCTAGCGGCAAACAATGAGCAGTTCTTC
CDR3: CASSLVKILAANNEQFF

J: TRBJ2-1
size: NA
V: TRBV6-1
D: NA
DNA: TGTGCCAGCAGTGAAGCGCTCTCCAGGAGCTCCTACAATGAGCAGTTCTTC
CDR3: CASSEALSRSSYNEQFF

J: TRBJ1-5
size: once
V: TRBV25-1
D: NA
DNA: TGTGCCAGCAGTGAAGGGGGGGGCAGTCAATGGCCCCAGCATTTT
CDR3: CASSEGGGSQWPQHF

J: TRBJ2-1
size: NA
V: TRBV7-2
D: NA
DNA: TGTGCCAGCAGCACTAGCCCCAGTCGGGGCAATGAGCAGTTCTTC
CDR3: CASSTSPSRGNEQFF

J: TRBJ1-4
size: NA
V: TRBV4-3
D: TRBD1
DNA: TGCGCCAGCAGCCAAGGGACAGGGGATGAAAAACTGTTTTTT
CDR3: CASSQGTGDEKLFF

J: TRBJ2-1
size: NA
V: TRBV2
D: NA
DNA: TGTGCCAGCAGTAATCAAGGGGATGAGCAGTTCTTC
CDR3: CASSNQGDEQFF

J: TRBJ2-1
size: once
V: TRBV10-2
D: TRBD2
DNA: TGCGCCAGCAGCGCCGGGACTAGCGGGAGTGGAAATGAGCAGTTCTTC
CDR3: CASSAGTSGSGNEQFF

J: TRBJ2-1
size: few
V: TRBV12-3/TRBV12-4
D: NA
DNA: TGTGCCAGCAGTCCTCTAGCATATGAGCAGTTCTTC
CDR3: CASSPLAYEQFF

J: TRBJ1-3
size: NA
V: TRBV5-1
D: TRBD1
DNA: TGCGCCACGGCCTTGACAGGGGCATCTGGAAACACCATATATTTT
CDR3: CATALTGASGNTIYF

J: TRBJ1-1
size: NA
V: TRBV19
D: TRBD1
DNA: TGTGCCACTACCCGACAGGGGGCAACTGAAGCTTTCTTT
CDR3: CATTRQGATEAFF

J: TRBJ2-1
size: NA
V: TRBV6-2/TRBV6-3
D: NA
DNA: TGTGCCAGCAGTTGGGCGGGTGGCGATGAGCAGTTCTTC
CDR3: CASSWAGGDEQFF

J: TRBJ1-1
size: NA
V: TRBV27
D: NA
DNA: TGTGCCAGTGCCTGGGGGGCAGAAGGTTTGGGAAGGGCCACTGAAGCTTTCTTT
CDR3: CASAWGAEGLGRATEAFF

J: TRBJ1-6
size: NA
V: TRBV6-5
D: NA
DNA: TGTGCCAGCAAGTCGCAGGACGGCCCTAATTCACCCCTCCACTTT
CDR3: CASKSQDGPNSPLHF

J: TRBJ1-1
size: NA
V: TRBV7-9
D: NA
DNA: TGTGCCAGCAGTTTCACGGGGGGCGATCCTGAAGCTTTCTTT
CDR3: CASSFTGGDPEAFF

J: TRBJ1-3
size: NA
V: TRBV7-7
D: NA
DNA: TGTGCTAGCAGCTTAGGGACGGCCTCTGGAAACACCATATATTTT
CDR3: CASSLGTASGNTIYF

J: TRBJ2-6
size: NA
V: TRBV5-1
D: NA
DNA: TGCGCCAGCAGCTTGGTTGGGGCTGGGGCCAACGTCCTGACTTTC
CDR3: CASSLVGAGANVLTF

J: TRBJ2-1
size: once
V: TRBV1
D: NA
DNA: TGCACCAGCAGCCAACTCGAGACAATTCGGAAAACCCCCGTCAATGAGCAGTTCTTC
CDR3: CTSSQLETIRKTPVNEQFF